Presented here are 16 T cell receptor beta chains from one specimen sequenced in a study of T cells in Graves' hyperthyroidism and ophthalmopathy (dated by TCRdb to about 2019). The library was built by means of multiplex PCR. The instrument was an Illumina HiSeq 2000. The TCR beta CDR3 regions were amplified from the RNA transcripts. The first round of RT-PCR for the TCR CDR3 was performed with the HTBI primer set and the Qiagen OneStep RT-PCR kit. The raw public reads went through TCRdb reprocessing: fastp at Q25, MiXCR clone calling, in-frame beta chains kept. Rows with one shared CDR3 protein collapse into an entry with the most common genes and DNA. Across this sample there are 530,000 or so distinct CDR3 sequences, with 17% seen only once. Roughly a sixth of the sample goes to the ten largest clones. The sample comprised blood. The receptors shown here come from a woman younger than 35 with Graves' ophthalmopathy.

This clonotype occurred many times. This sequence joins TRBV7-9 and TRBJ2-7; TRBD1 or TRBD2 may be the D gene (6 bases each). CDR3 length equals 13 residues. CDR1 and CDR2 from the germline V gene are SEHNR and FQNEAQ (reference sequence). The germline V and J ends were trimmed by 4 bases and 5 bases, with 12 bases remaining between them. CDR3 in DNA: TGTGCCAGCAGCTCCGCAGGGGAGGACGAGCAGTACTTC. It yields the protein CASSSAGEDEQYF.

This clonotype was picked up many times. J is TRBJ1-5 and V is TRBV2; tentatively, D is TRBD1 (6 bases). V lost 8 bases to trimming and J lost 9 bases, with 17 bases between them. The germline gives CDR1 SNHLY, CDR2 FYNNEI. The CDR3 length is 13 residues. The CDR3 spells CASRQVRSWPQHF. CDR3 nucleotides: TGTGCCAGCCGACAGGTCCGTTCATGGCCCCAGCATTTT.

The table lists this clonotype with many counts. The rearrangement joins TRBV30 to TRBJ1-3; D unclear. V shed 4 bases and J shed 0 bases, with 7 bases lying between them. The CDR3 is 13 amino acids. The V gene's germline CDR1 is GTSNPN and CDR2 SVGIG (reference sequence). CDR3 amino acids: CAWTEDSGNTIYF. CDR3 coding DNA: TGTGCCTGGACGGAGGACTCTGGAAACACCATATATTTT.

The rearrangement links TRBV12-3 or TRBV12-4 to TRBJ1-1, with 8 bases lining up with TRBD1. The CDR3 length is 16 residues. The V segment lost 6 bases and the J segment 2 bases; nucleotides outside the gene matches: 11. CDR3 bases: TGTGCCAGCAGACTGTCCCGGGACAGGACCAACACTGAAGCTTTCTTT. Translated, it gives CASRLSRDRTNTEAFF.

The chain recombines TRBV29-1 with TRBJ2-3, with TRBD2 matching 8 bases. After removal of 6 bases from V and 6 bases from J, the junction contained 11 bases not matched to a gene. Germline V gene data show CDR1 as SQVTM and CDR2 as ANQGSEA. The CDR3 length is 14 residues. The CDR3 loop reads CSVETGLAGDTQYF. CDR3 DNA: TGCAGCGTAGAAACCGGCCTAGCGGGCGATACGCAGTATTTT.

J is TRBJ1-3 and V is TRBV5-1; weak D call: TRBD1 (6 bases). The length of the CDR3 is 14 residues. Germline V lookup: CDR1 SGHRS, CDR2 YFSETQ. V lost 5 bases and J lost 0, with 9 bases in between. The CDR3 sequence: CASRGQTSGNTIYF. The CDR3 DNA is TGCGCCAGCAGAGGACAGACCTCTGGAAACACCATATATTTT.

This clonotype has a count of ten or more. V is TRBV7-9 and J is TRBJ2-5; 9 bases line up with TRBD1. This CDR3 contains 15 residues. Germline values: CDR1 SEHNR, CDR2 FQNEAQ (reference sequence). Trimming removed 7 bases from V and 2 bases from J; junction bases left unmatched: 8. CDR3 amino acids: CASIQTTGGQETQYF. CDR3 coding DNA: TGTGCCAGCATCCAAACGACAGGGGGACAAGAGACCCAGTACTTC. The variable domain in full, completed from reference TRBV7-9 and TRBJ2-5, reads DTGVSQNPRHKITKRGQNVTFRCDPISEHNRLYWYRQTLGQGPEFLTYFQNEAQLEKSRLLSDRFSAERPKGSFSTLEIQRTEQGDSAMYLCASIQTTGGQETQYFGPGTRLLVL.

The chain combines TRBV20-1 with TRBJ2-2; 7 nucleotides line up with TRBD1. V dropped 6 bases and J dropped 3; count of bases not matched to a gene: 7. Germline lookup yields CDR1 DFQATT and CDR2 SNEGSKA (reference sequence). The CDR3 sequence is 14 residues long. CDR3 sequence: CSAREGADTGELFF. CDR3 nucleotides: TGCAGTGCCCGTGAGGGGGCTGACACCGGGGAGCTGTTTTTT.

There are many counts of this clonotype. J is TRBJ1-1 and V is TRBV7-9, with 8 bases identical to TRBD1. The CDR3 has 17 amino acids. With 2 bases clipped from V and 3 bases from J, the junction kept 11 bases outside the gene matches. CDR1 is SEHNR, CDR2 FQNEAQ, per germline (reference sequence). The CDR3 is CASSLTWDRLSDTEAFF. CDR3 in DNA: TGTGCCAGCAGCTTAACCTGGGACAGGCTCTCGGACACTGAAGCTTTCTTT.

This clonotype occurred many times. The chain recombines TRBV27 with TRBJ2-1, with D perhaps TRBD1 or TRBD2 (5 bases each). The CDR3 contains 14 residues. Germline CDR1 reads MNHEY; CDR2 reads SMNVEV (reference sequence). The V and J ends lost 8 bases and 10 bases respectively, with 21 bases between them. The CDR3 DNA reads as TGTGCCAGCCGGACCGGGACCCGGATAGGGGAGCAGTTCTTC. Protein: CASRTGTRIGEQFF.

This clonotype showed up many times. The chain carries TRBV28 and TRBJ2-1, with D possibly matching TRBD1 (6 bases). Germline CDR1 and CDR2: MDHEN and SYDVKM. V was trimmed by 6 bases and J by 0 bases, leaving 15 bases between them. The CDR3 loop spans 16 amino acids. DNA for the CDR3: TGTGCCAGCAGCCCCCCAGGGGCGGCCTCCTACAATGAGCAGTTCTTC. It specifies CASSPPGAASYNEQFF.

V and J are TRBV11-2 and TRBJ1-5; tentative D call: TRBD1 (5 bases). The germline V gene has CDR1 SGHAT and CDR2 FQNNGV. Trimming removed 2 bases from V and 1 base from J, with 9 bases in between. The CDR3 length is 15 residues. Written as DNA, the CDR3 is TGTGCCAGCAGCTTATTCGGGGGGAGCAATCAGCCCCAGCATTTT. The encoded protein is CASSLFGGSNQPQHF.

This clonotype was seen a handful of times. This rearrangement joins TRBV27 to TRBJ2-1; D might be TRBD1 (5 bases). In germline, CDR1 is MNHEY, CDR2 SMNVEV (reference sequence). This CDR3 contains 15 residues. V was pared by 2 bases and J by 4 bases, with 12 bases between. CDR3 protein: CASSLGPGNYNEQFF. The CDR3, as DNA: TGTGCCAGCAGTTTAGGGCCAGGGAATTACAATGAGCAGTTCTTC.

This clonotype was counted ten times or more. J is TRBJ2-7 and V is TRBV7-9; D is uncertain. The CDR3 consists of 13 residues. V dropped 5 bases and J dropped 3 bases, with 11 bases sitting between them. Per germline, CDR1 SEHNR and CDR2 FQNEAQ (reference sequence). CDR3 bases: TGTGCCAGCAGCCCCCCGTTGGTCTACGAGCAGTACTTC. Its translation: CASSPPLVYEQYF.

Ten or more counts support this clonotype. CDR3 sequence: CATGEGTEAFF. In DNA form, the CDR3 reads TGTGCCACGGGTGAAGGCACTGAAGCTTTCTTT. The chain has TRBV24-1 and TRBJ1-1; no reliable D call. The V and J ends lost 10 bases and 4 bases respectively, with 9 bases between them. Germline V gene lookup returns CDR1 KGHDR and CDR2 SFDVKD. The CDR3 is made up of 11 amino acids.

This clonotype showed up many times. In DNA form, the CDR3 reads TGTGACGGAGGGGACATTCAGTACTTC. Protein product: CDGGDIQYF. V gene TRBV30 combines with J gene TRBJ2-4, with TRBD2 as a possible D gene (6 bases). The CDR3 totals 9 residues. Germline assignment: CDR1 GTSNPN and CDR2 SVGIG (reference sequence).